Below, 16 T cell receptor beta chains from the same sample are listed, as sequenced in a study of blood T cell repertoires in COVID-19. The data were produced by immunoSEQ multiplex PCR, yet TCRdb's version contains in-frame clones alone and is incomplete. The sample includes 150,000 or so clones, 75% to 90% of them seen just once. The material sequenced was PBMCs or T cells enriched from blood (not recorded which). Receptors originate from a woman in her forties who had been exposed to COVID-19.

This clone was observed a single time. The rearrangement links TRBV11-2 to TRBJ2-6, with 8 bases identical to TRBD2. Germline values: CDR1 SGHAT, CDR2 FQNNGV. V shed 5 bases, J shed 0 bases, and the junction held 6 bases outside the gene matches. The CDR3 loop spans 17 amino acids. The CDR3 nucleotides read TGTGCCAGCAGCCCACACAGCGGGGGCTCTGGGGCCAACGTCCTGACTTTC. Translated, it gives CASSPHSGGSGANVLTF.

The chain has TRBV3-1 (or the pseudogene TRBV3-2) and TRBJ2-1; D is undetermined. V shed 0 bases and J shed 0 bases, with 6 bases lying between them. The germline V gene has CDR1 LGHDT and CDR2 YNNKEL (reference sequence). The CDR3 sequence is 15 residues long. CDR3 sequence reads: CASSQETDSYNEQFF. CDR3 DNA sequence: TGTGCCAGCAGCCAAGAAACTGACTCCTACAATGAGCAGTTCTTC.

The chain is built from TRBV3-1 (or the pseudogene TRBV3-2) and TRBJ1-1; D is uncertain. Trimming removed 1 base at V and 8 bases at J, with 8 bases between. The CDR3 totals 12 residues. CDR1 is LGHDT and CDR2 is YNNKEL in the germline V gene (reference sequence). The CDR3 DNA sequence: TGTGCCAGCAGCCAAGTATCTTCCGAAGCTTTCTTT. Translating gives CASSQVSSEAFF.

The chain employs TRBV9 and TRBJ2-2; 8 nucleotides line up with TRBD1. CDR1 and CDR2 from the germline V gene are SGDLS and YYNGEE. Losses at the gene ends were 4 bases for V and 7 bases for J; bases not matched to a gene: 9. The CDR3 length is 15 residues. CDR3 amino acids: CASSPSGTGVGELFF. The CDR3 coding sequence is TGTGCCAGCAGCCCCTCCGGGACAGGAGTCGGGGAGCTGTTTTTT.

V gene TRBV5-4 combines with J gene TRBJ1-4, with 10 bases aligning to TRBD1. The CDR3 sequence is 14 residues long. The V segment lost 5 bases and the J segment 7 bases; nucleotides outside the gene matches: 5. Germline V lookup: CDR1 SGHNT, CDR2 YYREEE (reference sequence). The CDR3 spells CASRTDRGSEKLFF. Here the CDR3 DNA reads TGTGCCAGCAGAACGGACAGGGGGAGTGAAAAACTGTTTTTT.

In this sample, this clone turned up a few times. This rearrangement joins TRBV28 to TRBJ2-1; 8 nucleotides line up with TRBD2. CDR1 and CDR2 (germline): MDHEN, SYDVKM. The CDR3 extends over 21 amino acids. V dropped 5 bases and J dropped 4; count of bases not matched to a gene: 25. DNA of the CDR3: TGTGCCAGCAGTCTTGGTTGGAGGGGTGGCGGTAGCGGGGTCTTATACAATGAGCAGTTCTTC. Amino acid sequence: CASSLGWRGGGSGVLYNEQFF.

The chain is built from TRBV10-2 and TRBJ2-7, with 8 bases fitting TRBD2. V lost 3 bases, J lost 0 bases, and 7 bases stayed unmatched. Germline CDR1 reads WSHSY; CDR2 reads SAAADI. The CDR3 extends over 16 amino acids. The CDR3 nucleotides are TGCGCCAGCAGTGACCCGGGGGGGACGGGCTCCTACGAGCAGTACTTC. Its protein is CASSDPGGTGSYEQYF.

This clone turned up a few times. Other DNA sequences in the same sample also yield this CDR3. V is TRBV7-2 and J is TRBJ2-7; 11 bases line up with TRBD2. The germline CDR1 and CDR2 sequences are SGHTA and FQGNSA. The CDR3 loop spans 14 amino acids. Trimming at V came to 2 bases and at J to 4 bases, leaving 1 base not matched to a gene. The CDR3 loop is CASSLSSGRYEQYF. For the CDR3, the DNA is TGTGCCAGCAGCTTATCTAGCGGGAGGTACGAGCAGTACTTC.

The V and J genes are TRBV3-1 (or the pseudogene TRBV3-2) and TRBJ2-2; D is unresolved. The V gene's germline CDR1 is LGHDT and CDR2 YNNKEL (reference sequence). This CDR3 is 14 amino acids long. Trimming took off 1 base at V and 0 bases at J, with 3 bases between the two ends. In nucleotides, the CDR3 is TGTGCCAGCAGCCAAGCCACGAACACCGGGGAGCTGTTTTTT. It translates to CASSQATNTGELFF.

The rearrangement uses TRBV28 and TRBJ2-2, with D possibly being TRBD1 (6 bases). CDR1 MDHEN and CDR2 SYDVKM come from the germline V gene. The V end was cut by 3 bases, the J end by 7 bases, with 15 bases between. The CDR3 spans 15 residues. CDR3 in amino acids: CASSLGKRGHGELFF. CDR3 sequence (DNA): TGTGCCAGCAGTTTGGGCAAAAGGGGACACGGGGAGCTGTTTTTT.

The chain uses TRBV3-1 (or the pseudogene TRBV3-2) and TRBJ2-5, with D unresolved. Deletions cut 0 bases from V and 6 bases from J, with 5 bases between. CDR1 is LGHDT, CDR2 YNNKEL, per germline (reference sequence). This CDR3 has 12 residues. CDR3 protein: CASSQDLKTQYF. In DNA form, the CDR3 reads TGTGCCAGCAGCCAAGATCTAAAGACCCAGTACTTC.

The chain links TRBV4-1 to TRBJ2-1, with D perhaps TRBD2 (5 bases). CDR3 length: 15 amino acids. Deletions cut 0 bases from V and 2 bases from J, with 8 bases between. Per germline, CDR1 MGHRA and CDR2 YSYEKL. CDR3 in amino acids: CASSQEGRTYNEQFF. The CDR3 bases are TGCGCCAGCAGCCAAGAGGGGAGAACCTACAATGAGCAGTTCTTC.

This clone was seen only a few times. This chain links TRBV10-3 with TRBJ2-1; D perhaps matches TRBD1 (5 bases). V dropped 10 bases and J dropped 2 bases, with 12 bases sitting between them. The CDR3 sequence is 13 residues long. Looked up from germline, CDR1 is ENHRY and CDR2 is SYGVKD. CDR3 bases: TGTGCCACCCAAGGGGCAACCTACAATGAGCAGTTCTTC. The encoded protein is CATQGATYNEQFF.

V and J are TRBV12-5 and TRBJ2-7, with D perhaps matching TRBD2 (6 bases). Germline V CDR1 and CDR2: LGHNT, FRNRAP. CDR3 length: 13 amino acids. V was clipped by 3 bases and J by 3 bases, with 9 bases between them. CDR3 in amino acids: CASGLGLHYEQYF. The DNA for the CDR3 is TGTGCTAGTGGTTTAGGACTACACTACGAGCAGTACTTC.

This chain links TRBV6-5 with TRBJ2-7, with D perhaps TRBD1 (6 bases). Between the trimmed V and J ends, which lost 6 bases and 3 bases, there was a span of 12 bases. This CDR3 has 13 residues. The germline V gene has CDR1 MNHEY and CDR2 SVGAGI. This CDR3 is CASSGQIHYEQYF. For the CDR3, the DNA is TGTGCCAGCAGCGGACAGATACACTACGAGCAGTACTTC.

The genes are TRBV27 and TRBJ2-7; 9 bases fit TRBD2. CDR1 MNHEY and CDR2 SMNVEV come from the germline V gene (reference sequence). Trimming removed 4 bases from V and 7 bases from J; junction bases left unmatched: 11. The CDR3 loop spans 15 amino acids. The CDR3 bases are TGTGCCAGCAGTTCTACTAGCGGGCGGAATTCGGAGCAGTACTTC. Translation gives CASSSTSGRNSEQYF.